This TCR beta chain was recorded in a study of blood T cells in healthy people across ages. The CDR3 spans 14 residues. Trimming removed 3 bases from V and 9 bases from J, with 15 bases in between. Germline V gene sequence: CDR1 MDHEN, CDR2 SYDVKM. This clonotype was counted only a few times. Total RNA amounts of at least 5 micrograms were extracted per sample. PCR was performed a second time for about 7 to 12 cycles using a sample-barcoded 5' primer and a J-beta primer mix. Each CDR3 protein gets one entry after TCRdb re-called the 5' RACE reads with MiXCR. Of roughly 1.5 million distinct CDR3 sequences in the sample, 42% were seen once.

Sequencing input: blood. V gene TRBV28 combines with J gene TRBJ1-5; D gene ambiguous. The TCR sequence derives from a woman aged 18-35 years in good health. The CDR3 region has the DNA TGTGCCAGCAGTTTGTATAGCCTAGAATCGCCCCAGCATTTT. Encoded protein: CASSLYSLESPQHF.